Sequencing of this TCR beta chain was carried out in a study of blood T cell repertoires in COVID-19. The germline gives CDR1 LGHDT, CDR2 YNNKEL (reference sequence). This CDR3 is built from 16 residues. The V and J ends lost 4 bases and 0 bases respectively, with 13 bases between them. The protocol was immunoSEQ multiplex PCR, while the TCRdb copy is restricted to in-frame clones and leaves out a portion. The sample carries approximately 280,000 clones, nearly 90% recorded once. Sequencing input: peripheral blood. The chain uses TRBV3-1 (or the pseudogene TRBV3-2) and TRBJ2-1, with D unclear. This clonotype originated in a man aged 18 to 30 with active or convalescent COVID-19. CDR3 amino acids: CASSPDLRASYNEQFF. The CDR3 DNA reads as TGTGCCAGCAGCCCAGACCTCCGCGCCTCCTACAATGAGCAGTTCTTC.